The rows below give T cell receptor beta chains drawn from one sample of a study of shared T cell receptors in the human thymus. Only in-frame clones appear in the TCRdb table, and some are missing; sequencing was by immunoSEQ multiplex PCR. The sample records over 350,000 clones, approximately 95% being singletons. Sequenced material: thymocytes. These receptors were collected from a human donor. The CDR3 runs from the conserved cysteine through the conserved F or W. The order of the fields is V gene, J gene, CDR3 protein.

TRBV5-1	TRBJ2-7	CASSPIPGCPYEQYF
TRBV28	TRBJ1-1	CASSPSRGPNTEAFF
TRBV14	TRBJ2-3	CASSQDLDSRSADTQYF
TRBV28	TRBJ1-4	CASGPGREAEKLFF
TRBV7-2	TRBJ2-7	CASSPKTVTYEQYF
TRBV11-1	TRBJ2-3	CASSLDRASTDTQYF
TRBV7-3	TRBJ2-1	CASRASGRLAGGNSYNEQFF
TRBV28	TRBJ1-2	CASSCSRLDCGYTF
TRBV5-4	TRBJ2-7	CASSFTSTWGEQYF
TRBV25-1	TRBJ2-3	CASSGPPGQDPTDTQYF
TRBV20-1	TRBJ1-1	CRNTEAFF
TRBV28	TRBJ1-3	CASSFRERGNTIYF
TRBV23-1	TRBJ2-5	CASSQGTSGRRRPWGNQETQYF
TRBV9	TRBJ1-3	CASSVQTGGVAGNTIYF
TRBV4-1	TRBJ1-5	CASSQEGYEKHSNQPQHF
TRBV7-9	TRBJ2-1	CASSFSLADYNEQFF
TRBV11-3	TRBJ1-2	CASSLVLTRTGDGYTF
TRBV28	TRBJ2-5	CASSLLTSGGLQTQYF
TRBV9	TRBJ2-2	CARKRRPPGTGELFF
TRBV6-5	TRBJ2-7	CASSRRASYEQYF
TRBV19	TRBJ2-1	CASSITSGRGNEQFF
TRBV4-1	TRBJ1-1	CASSQGTGGRVTEAFF
TRBV28	TRBJ2-7	CASLPGASGPYEQYF
TRBV5-6	TRBJ2-1	CASRGLAGEGSYNEQFF
TRBV11-2	TRBJ1-3	CASSLSTGGNTIYF
TRBV28	TRBJ1-2	CASSLWTGRRYTF
TRBV28	TRBJ2-1	CASSLAAYYNEQFF
TRBV27	TRBJ1-2	CASSPWGTSNYGYTF
TRBV28	TRBJ2-5	CASWRETQYF
TRBV2	TRBJ2-7	CASCHIRRCYEQYF
TRBV10-3	TRBJ2-7	CAIRSGLAGGHYEQYF
TRBV7-3	TRBJ2-3	CASSLTPLEAGADTQYF
TRBV27	TRBJ2-7	CASRPTDSYEQYF
TRBV6-6	TRBJ1-5	CASSYSQGYSNQPQHF
TRBV10-3	TRBJ1-2	CAISERLSGLHLFGRGYTF
TRBV28	TRBJ1-1	CASRPEGGVYTEAFF
TRBV5-1	TRBJ2-1	CASSYFRDIYNEQFF
TRBV7-2	TRBJ1-3	CASSLGHRVSGNTIYF
TRBV28	TRBJ1-2	CASSPESRALSF
TRBV2	TRBJ2-2	CASSGRDRETGELFF
TRBV10-2	TRBJ1-5	CASSEIIGNNQPQHF
TRBV27	NA	CASSPPASRAGNGFYEQYF
TRBV6-4	TRBJ2-1	CASRPSGHSYNEQFF
TRBV21-1	TRBJ1-2	CASYGYTF
TRBV2	TRBJ1-4	CASIPWRGHEKLFF
TRBV10-3	TRBJ2-3	CAISEEREKTDTQYF
TRBV27	TRBJ1-1	CASSPPPPGLPNTEAFF
TRBV28	TRBJ2-1	CASNSTSGRASFEQFF
TRBV4-2	TRBJ2-1	CASSQESRASGRKSSYNEQFF
TRBV28	TRBJ2-5	CASSSVGLAQETQYF
TRBV29-1	TRBJ2-3	CSVECGRGPDTQYF
TRBV2	TRBJ1-5	CASSLGGRNQPQHF